These 20 T cell receptor beta chains were all obtained from the same sample, sequenced in a study of blood T cell repertoires in COVID-19. Libraries were prepared by immunoSEQ multiplex PCR; TCRdb keeps only in-frame clonotypes and omits some of them. Here the sample spans roughly 200,000 clones, about 77% being singletons. Input material: peripheral blood. The receptors originated from a woman older than 75 with active or convalescent COVID-19.

The chain recombines TRBV9 with TRBJ1-1; D gene ambiguous. Per germline, CDR1 SGDLS and CDR2 YYNGEE. The ends were cut back, 0 bases at V and 3 bases at J, with 12 bases in the middle. This CDR3 is 15 amino acids long. The CDR3 DNA reads TGTGCCAGCAGCGTAGATGCCTCTACCCACACTGAAGCTTTCTTT. Its translation: CASSVDASTHTEAFF.

This chain uses TRBV28 with TRBJ1-2; 11 bases line up with TRBD1. Per germline, CDR1 MDHEN and CDR2 SYDVKM. V lost 4 bases and J lost 7; bases outside the gene matches: 8. This CDR3 comprises 15 residues. This chain's CDR3 is CASSWGDRGYSGYTF. The CDR3 DNA reads TGTGCCAGCAGTTGGGGGGACAGGGGGTATTCTGGCTACACCTTC.

This sequence joins TRBV2 and TRBJ2-2; D is perhaps TRBD1 (6 bases). The CDR3 sequence is 15 residues long. Trimming stripped 7 bases from V and 0 bases from J, with 12 bases between. From germline, CDR1 is SNHLY and CDR2 FYNNEI. The CDR3 DNA sequence: TGTGCCAGCATTACAGGGATTACGAACACCGGGGAGCTGTTTTTT. Its translation is CASITGITNTGELFF.

This chain links TRBV6-4 with TRBJ1-2; TRBD1 agrees at 8 bases. Per the germline V gene, CDR1 is MRHNA and CDR2 is SNTAGT. V trimming: 3 bases; J trimming: 8 bases; junction bases outside the gene matches: 5. The CDR3 totals 13 residues. The CDR3 bases are TGTGCCAGCAGTGATCAGGGGGCCCGCGGCTACACCTTC. Residues: CASSDQGARGYTF.

The J gene is TRBJ2-3, the V gene TRBV20-1, with 8 bases lining up with TRBD2. J gave up 6 bases and V 3 bases, and 11 bases lay outside the gene matches. The CDR3 has 15 amino acids. The V gene's germline CDR1 is DFQATT and CDR2 SNEGSKA (reference sequence). Here the CDR3 reads CSASIPAGVSDTQYF. DNA of the CDR3: TGCAGTGCTAGTATTCCAGCGGGGGTTTCGGATACGCAGTATTTT.

This rearrangement joins TRBV27 to TRBJ2-7; tentatively, D is TRBD1 (6 bases). The V end lost 5 bases, the J end lost 7 bases, and 21 bases lay between the germline ends. This CDR3 comprises 15 residues. Germline V gene sequence: CDR1 MNHEY, CDR2 SMNVEV (reference sequence). The CDR3 loop reads CASSLQTGPIREQYF. CDR3 in DNA: TGTGCCAGCAGTCTCCAGACAGGACCTATTCGGGAGCAGTACTTC.

This chain connects TRBV29-1 to TRBJ2-1, with no clear D. Trimming shortened V by 6 bases and J by 4 bases, and 19 bases separated the two germline ends. The germline V gene encodes CDR1 SQVTM and CDR2 ANQGSEA. CDR3 size: 15 residues. The CDR3 region is CSVGGTLLSYNEQFF. DNA of the CDR3: TGCAGCGTGGGCGGCACACTACTTTCTTACAATGAGCAGTTCTTC.

The J gene is TRBJ2-1, the V gene TRBV4-3; D uncertain. Germline-derived CDR1 and CDR2 are LGHNA and YSLEER. CDR3 size: 14 residues. The V and J ends lost 0 bases and 7 bases respectively, with 10 bases between them. For the CDR3, the DNA is TGCGCCAGCAGCCAAGATAGAAGAGAAAATGAGCAGTTCTTC. Translation gives CASSQDRRENEQFF.

The rearrangement links TRBV19 to TRBJ2-5; no firm D call. V was trimmed by 5 bases and J by 5 bases, leaving 6 bases between them. CDR1 is LNHDA and CDR2 is SQIVND in the germline V gene (reference sequence). The CDR3 runs 11 residues. CDR3 sequence: CASSFSETQYF. DNA of the CDR3: TGTGCCAGTAGTTTCTCGGAGACCCAGTACTTC.

The count of this clone is one. This rearrangement joins TRBV9 to TRBJ2-5; 12 bases match TRBD2. CDR3 length equals 18 residues. V lost 4 bases and J lost 5; bases outside the gene matches: 15. Per the germline V gene, CDR1 is SGDLS and CDR2 is YYNGEE. Written as DNA, the CDR3 is TGTGCCAGCAGCCCTGGGACTAGCGGGCTAATCCCACGGGAGACCCAGTACTTC. Its translation: CASSPGTSGLIPRETQYF.

The rearrangement links TRBV5-4 to TRBJ2-7, with 11 bases aligning to TRBD2. V lost 2 bases to trimming and J lost 2 bases; unmatched junction nucleotides: 3. Germline loops: CDR1 SGHNT, CDR2 YYREEE (reference sequence). The CDR3 consists of 15 residues. CDR3 sequence reads: CASSFPGLAAYEQYF. The CDR3 bases are TGTGCCAGCAGCTTCCCGGGACTAGCGGCCTACGAGCAGTACTTC.

The chain recombines TRBV5-4 with TRBJ1-6, with D possibly being TRBD1 (5 bases). V shed 0 bases and J shed 9 bases, with 16 bases lying between them. CDR1 SGHNT and CDR2 YYREEE come from the germline V gene (reference sequence). The CDR3 has 16 residues. CDR3 loop: CASSLEAALGGSPLHF. In DNA form, the CDR3 reads TGTGCCAGCAGCTTGGAAGCAGCGCTGGGGGGTTCACCCCTCCACTTT.

This clone was recorded once. This chain connects TRBV18 to TRBJ2-3; D may be TRBD2 (5 bases). The ends were cut back, 2 bases at V and 1 base at J, with 7 bases in the middle. The length of the CDR3 is 14 residues. Per the germline V gene, CDR1 is KGHSH and CDR2 is LQKENI. The CDR3 DNA is TGTGCCAGCTCACCAAGGCGGGGCACAGATACGCAGTATTTT. Encoded protein: CASSPRRGTDTQYF.

This clone was detected a few times. The chain uses TRBV3-1 (or the pseudogene TRBV3-2) and TRBJ2-5; TRBD2 might be the D (5 bases). The CDR3 covers 16 residues. V was clipped by 0 bases and J by 1 base, with 12 bases between them. Germline V gene data show CDR1 as LGHDT and CDR2 as YNNKEL (reference sequence). The chain's CDR3 is CASSQDRGNLQETQYF. CDR3 sequence (DNA): TGTGCCAGCAGCCAAGATCGGGGTAACCTCCAAGAGACCCAGTACTTC.

This clone was seen at least ten times. The chain combines TRBV5-1 with TRBJ1-6, with 8 positions matching TRBD1. Germline values: CDR1 SGHRS, CDR2 YFSETQ. The CDR3 extends over 15 amino acids. After removal of 4 bases from V and 6 bases from J, the junction contained 6 bases not matched to a gene. CDR3 sequence reads: CASSVGQGLNSPLHF. In DNA, the CDR3 is TGCGCCAGCAGCGTCGGACAGGGCCTTAATTCACCCCTCCACTTT. Full variable domain (remainder filled in from reference TRBV5-1 and TRBJ1-6): KAGVTQTPRYLIKTRGQQVTLSCSPISGHRSVSWYQQTPGQGLQFLFEYFSETQRNKGNFPGRFSGRQFSNSRSEMNVSTLELGDSALYLCASSVGQGLNSPLHFGNGTRLTVT.

This clone was recorded a few times. V is TRBV6-5 and J is TRBJ2-5, with D possibly being TRBD1 (6 bases). Germline V gene sequence: CDR1 MNHEY, CDR2 SVGAGI. The CDR3 covers 15 residues. Trimming left V 0 bases short and J 5 bases short, with 13 bases between. CDR3 region: CASSYSTGTGETQYF. The CDR3 region has the DNA TGTGCCAGCAGTTACTCTACAGGGACCGGGGAGACCCAGTACTTC.

This chain connects TRBV7-8 to TRBJ2-1, with TRBD2 matching over 8 bases. The length of the CDR3 is 15 residues. The germline V gene encodes CDR1 SGHVS and CDR2 FQNEAQ. The V segment lost 3 bases and the J segment 7 bases; nucleotides outside the gene matches: 8. The CDR3 loop is CASSFSAGGWNEQFF. The CDR3, as DNA: TGTGCCAGCAGCTTCTCGGCGGGGGGTTGGAATGAGCAGTTCTTC.

This clone showed up just a few times. V is TRBV4-1 and J is TRBJ1-2, with D maybe TRBD1 (5 bases). Germline V CDR1 and CDR2: MGHRA, YSYEKL. V shed 4 bases and J shed 4 bases, with 19 bases lying between them. The CDR3 has 16 amino acids. The CDR3: CASSPQQVTVGYGYTF. Written as DNA, the CDR3 is TGCGCCAGCAGCCCTCAACAGGTCACGGTGGGCTATGGCTACACCTTC.

The gene calls are TRBV28 and TRBJ2-5, with D tentatively TRBD2 (7 bases). Germline V CDR1 and CDR2: MDHEN, SYDVKM. V shed 4 bases and J shed 2 bases, with 14 bases lying between them. This CDR3 has 15 amino acids. Written as DNA, the CDR3 is TGTGCCAGCAGTTCAGGCGGGGGCGGACAAGAGACCCAGTACTTC. This codes for CASSSGGGGQETQYF.

This sequence joins TRBV10-3 and TRBJ2-7, with 7 bases lining up with TRBD1. The length of the CDR3 is 14 residues. The V and J ends lost 3 bases and 5 bases, in that order; junction bases with no gene match: 7. Germline CDR1 and CDR2: ENHRY and SYGVKD. This chain's CDR3 is CAISDTQGLDEQYF. CDR3 nucleotide sequence: TGTGCCATCAGTGATACACAGGGGCTGGACGAGCAGTACTTC.